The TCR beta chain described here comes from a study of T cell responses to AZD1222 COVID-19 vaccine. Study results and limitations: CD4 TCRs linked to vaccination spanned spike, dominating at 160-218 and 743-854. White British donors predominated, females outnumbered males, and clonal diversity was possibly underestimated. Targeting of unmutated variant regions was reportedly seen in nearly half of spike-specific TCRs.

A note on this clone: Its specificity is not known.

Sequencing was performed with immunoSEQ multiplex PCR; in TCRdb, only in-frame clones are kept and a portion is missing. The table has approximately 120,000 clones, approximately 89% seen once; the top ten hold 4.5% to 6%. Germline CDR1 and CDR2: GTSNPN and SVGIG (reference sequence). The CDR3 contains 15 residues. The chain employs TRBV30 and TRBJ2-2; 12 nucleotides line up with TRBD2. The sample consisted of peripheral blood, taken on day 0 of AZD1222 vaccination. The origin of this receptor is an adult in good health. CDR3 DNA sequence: TGTGCTTCTAGCGGGAGGGCCCTGAGAACCGGGGAGCTGTTTTTT. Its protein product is CASSGRALRTGELFF.